The T cell receptor beta chain under discussion was sequenced for a study of siplizumab effects on memory and regulatory T cells. This CDR3 is built from 15 residues. The germline V gene has CDR1 LGHNA and CDR2 YNFKEQ. Losses at the gene ends were 4 bases for V and 8 bases for J; bases not matched to a gene: 10. TCRdb keeps only in-frame clones here, not all; method: immunoSEQ multiplex PCR. The sample contains approximately 110,000 clones, about 93% of which appear only once. The J gene is TRBJ1-4, the V gene TRBV4-2; 7 bases match TRBD1. Sample: CD4+ T cells sorted from blood. This clonotype was sampled from a human donor in good health. The DNA of the CDR3 is TGTGCCAGCAGCCTCGGACAGGAGGTTCGGGAAAAACTGTTTTTT. Its protein product is CASSLGQEVREKLFF.